This T cell receptor beta chain appears in the sequencing data of a study of blood T cell repertoires in COVID-19. Study in general: The samples span acute and convalescent COVID-19 from the United States, Italy and Spain.

In the original workflow: Estimates of nucleated cell counts were drawn from the amplification of reference gene primers. Clones were read by immunoSEQ multiplex PCR, and TCRdb kept only the in-frame ones, dropping some. V and J calls and clone size are those listed in that table; D and trimming were worked out from the DNA. The sample lists fewer than 35,000 clones, about four fifths occurring once. The CDR3 spans 15 residues. Germline lookup yields CDR1 LGHDT and CDR2 YNNKEL (reference sequence). V gave up 4 bases and J gave up 1 base, with 12 bases separating them. This chain joins TRBV3-1 (or the pseudogene TRBV3-2) and TRBJ2-3; TRBD2 is a possible D gene (6 bases). The sequenced sample was peripheral blood. The receptor comes from a man aged 70-80 years with acute or convalescent COVID-19. In nucleotides, the CDR3 is TGTGCCAGCAGCCTTAGCGGTATCGGCACAGATACGCAGTATTTT. Protein sequence: CASSLSGIGTDTQYF.